This TCR beta chain was captured in a study of blood T cell repertoires in COVID-19. The CDR3 extends over 15 amino acids. Germline CDR1 and CDR2: MNHNS and SASEGT. Losses at the gene ends were 2 bases for V and 8 bases for J; bases not matched to a gene: 5. The table lists this clone with a few counts. TCRdb keeps only in-frame clones here, not all; method: immunoSEQ multiplex PCR. The data contain 250,000 or so clones, around nine tenths of them seen just once; the ten biggest clones take up 10% to 13%. The V call is TRBV6-1, the J call TRBJ1-6; 8 bases agree with TRBD1. Sequencing was performed on PBMCs or T cells enriched from blood (not recorded which). This receptor was identified in a young man who had recovered from COVID-19. The DNA for the CDR3 is TGTGCCAGCAGTGAACCCGGGACAGGATATTCACCCCTCCACTTT. Amino acid sequence: CASSEPGTGYSPLHF.